What follows are 10 T cell receptor beta chains derived from one specimen sequenced in a study of cytomegalovirus exposure and HLA in healthy donors. PCR was performed using 60 Vbeta and 13 Jbeta primers. Clones were read by immunoSEQ multiplex PCR, and TCRdb kept only the in-frame ones, dropping some. The profile shows around 140,000 clones, just under 85% of them singletons. The sample consisted of PBMCs. All receptors derive from a woman between 35 and 50 years old in good health and CMV-seronegative.

This chain uses TRBV4-3 with TRBJ2-3, with 8 bases aligning to TRBD2. V lost 0 bases to trimming and J lost 6 bases; unmatched junction nucleotides: 11. Germline V gene sequence: CDR1 LGHNA, CDR2 YSLEER. This CDR3 is built from 17 residues. The CDR3 spells CASSQDGISGGDDTQYF. For the CDR3, the DNA is TGCGCCAGCAGCCAAGATGGAATTTCGGGAGGGGATGATACGCAGTATTTT.

V gene TRBV4-3 combines with J gene TRBJ2-2; no definite D call. The CDR3 is 15 residues long. V shed 6 bases and J shed 0 bases, with 11 bases lying between them. The germline gives CDR1 LGHNA, CDR2 YSLEER. The CDR3 sequence: CASSPRLTNTGELFF. CDR3 in DNA: TGCGCCAGCAGTCCTAGGCTTACGAACACCGGGGAGCTGTTTTTT.

The CDR3 bases are TGTGCCAGCAGCTACCGGGACAGGGGAGTCGGTGAGCAGTTCTTC. Translated, it gives CASSYRDRGVGEQFF. The chain carries TRBV7-9 and TRBJ2-1, with 10 bases lining up with TRBD1. The CDR3 spans 15 residues. Germline values: CDR1 SEHNR, CDR2 FQNEAQ (reference sequence). With V trimmed by 4 bases and J by 9 bases, 9 bases remained unmatched.

This clone was found once. The rearrangement joins TRBV6-5 to TRBJ2-1, with TRBD2 matching 10 bases. Germline loops: CDR1 MNHEY, CDR2 SVGAGI. This CDR3 spans 14 amino acids. Losses at the gene ends were 8 bases for V and 10 bases for J; bases not matched to a gene: 11. The CDR3 sequence is CASGPGTSVREQFF. The CDR3 region has the DNA TGTGCCAGCGGTCCCGGGACTAGCGTTCGCGAGCAGTTCTTC.

This clone has a single count. V is TRBV6-5 and J is TRBJ1-5, with 7 nucleotides matching TRBD1. Trimming at V came to 5 bases and at J to 1 base, leaving 5 bases not matched to a gene. CDR3 length: 15 amino acids. In germline, CDR1 is MNHEY, CDR2 SVGAGI. The CDR3 spells CASSPPGQSNQPQHF. In DNA form, the CDR3 reads TGTGCCAGCAGTCCCCCGGGACAGAGCAATCAGCCCCAGCATTTT.

J is TRBJ2-7 and V is TRBV19; D remains ambiguous. V was cut by 1 base and J by 2 bases, with 21 bases left in between. Germline V gene data show CDR1 as LNHDA and CDR2 as SQIVND (reference sequence). CDR3 size: 18 residues. The CDR3 coding sequence is TGTGCCAGTAGTATAGGAGGCGGCGCCACCTTCTTCGCCTACGAGCAGTACTTC. Encoded protein: CASSIGGGATFFAYEQYF.

The rearrangement links TRBV11-2 to TRBJ1-4; D ambiguous. The ends were cut back, 5 bases at V and 10 bases at J, with 11 bases in the middle. Germline V gene lookup returns CDR1 SGHAT and CDR2 FQNNGV. The CDR3 runs 12 residues. In DNA form, the CDR3 reads TGTGCCAGCAGCCCCGGTACCCTAAAACTGTTTTTT. Translation gives CASSPGTLKLFF.

This chain joins TRBV29-1 and TRBJ1-2; 9 nucleotides align to TRBD1. Germline CDR1 is SQVTM and CDR2 is ANQGSEA. Losses at the gene ends were 4 bases for V and 8 bases for J; bases not matched to a gene: 8. This CDR3 is 13 amino acids long. For the CDR3, the DNA is TGCAGCGTTGGATTGGGACAGGGTGACGGCTACACCTTC. Amino acid sequence: CSVGLGQGDGYTF.

This sequence joins TRBV14 and TRBJ2-7; 7 bases are a match to TRBD2. V shed 2 bases and J 2 bases; nucleotides not matched to a gene: 3. Germline V gene data show CDR1 as SGHDN and CDR2 as FVKESK. The CDR3 sequence is 14 residues long. The CDR3 nucleotides read TGTGCCAGCAGCCAATGGGGGGGACCCTACGAGCAGTACTTC. It is translated as CASSQWGGPYEQYF.

The chain carries TRBV28 and TRBJ1-3; TRBD1 aligns across 9 bases. The length of the CDR3 is 15 residues. Germline V gene sequence: CDR1 MDHEN, CDR2 SYDVKM. The junction had 11 bases not matched to a gene; V was cut back by 11 bases and J by 3 bases. CDR3 residues: CAATSGTGIGNTIYF. CDR3 DNA sequence: TGTGCCGCTACCTCCGGGACAGGGATTGGAAACACCATATATTTT.